This TCR beta chain was documented in a study of T cell responses to AZD1222 COVID-19 vaccine. Study-wide findings and caveats: At study baseline, merely six AZD1222 recipients were seropositive.

As regards this clone: Its specificity is unknown.

Profiling relied on immunoSEQ multiplex PCR, and the TCRdb table lists in-frame clones only, not all of them. The sample lists about 78,000 clones; 88% were seen once. CDR3 size: 12 residues. Germline values: CDR1 MNHEY, CDR2 SVGAGI. Trimming cost V 6 bases and J 2 bases, with 8 bases left between them. Specimen: peripheral blood, collected on day 0 of MenACWY control vaccination. The V call is TRBV6-5, the J call TRBJ2-7; D is unresolved. The TCR comes from an adult in good health. The CDR3 DNA sequence: TGTGCCAGCAGAGCACTTACCTACGAGCAGTACTTC. Translation: CASRALTYEQYF.